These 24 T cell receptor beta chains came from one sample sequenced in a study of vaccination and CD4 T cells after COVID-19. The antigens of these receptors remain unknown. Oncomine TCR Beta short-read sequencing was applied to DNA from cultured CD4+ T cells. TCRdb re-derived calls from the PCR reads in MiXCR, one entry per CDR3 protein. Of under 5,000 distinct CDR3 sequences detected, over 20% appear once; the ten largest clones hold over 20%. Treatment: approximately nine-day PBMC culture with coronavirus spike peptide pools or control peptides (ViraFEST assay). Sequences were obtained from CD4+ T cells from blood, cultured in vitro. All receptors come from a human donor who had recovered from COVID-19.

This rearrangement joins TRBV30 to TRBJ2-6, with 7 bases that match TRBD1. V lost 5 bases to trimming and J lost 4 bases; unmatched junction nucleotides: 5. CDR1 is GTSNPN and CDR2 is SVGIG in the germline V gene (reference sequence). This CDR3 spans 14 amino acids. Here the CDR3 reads CAWSKGAGANVLTF. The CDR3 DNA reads TGTGCCTGGTCTAAGGGGGCAGGGGCCAACGTCCTGACTTTC.

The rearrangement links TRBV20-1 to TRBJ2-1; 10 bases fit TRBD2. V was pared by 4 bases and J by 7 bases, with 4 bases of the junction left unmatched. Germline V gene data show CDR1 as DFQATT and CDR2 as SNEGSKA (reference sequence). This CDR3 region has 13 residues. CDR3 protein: CSATKTSGNEQFF. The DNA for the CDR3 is TGCAGTGCTACAAAGACTAGCGGGAATGAGCAGTTCTTC.

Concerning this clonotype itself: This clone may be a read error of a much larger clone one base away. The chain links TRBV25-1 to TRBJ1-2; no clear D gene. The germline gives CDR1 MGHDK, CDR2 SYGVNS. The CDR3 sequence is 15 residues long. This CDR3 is CVSSEPTAGNYGYTF. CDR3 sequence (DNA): TGTGTCAGCAGTGAGCCGACCGCGGGGAACTATGGCTACACCTTC.

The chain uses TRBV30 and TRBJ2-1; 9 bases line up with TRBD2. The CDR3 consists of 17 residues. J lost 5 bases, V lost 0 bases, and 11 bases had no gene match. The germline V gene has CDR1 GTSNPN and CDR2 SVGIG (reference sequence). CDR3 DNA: TGTGCCTGGAGTGTTAGGTCTAGCGGGGCTCTCAACAATGAGCAGTTCTTC. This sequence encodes CAWSVRSSGALNNEQFF.

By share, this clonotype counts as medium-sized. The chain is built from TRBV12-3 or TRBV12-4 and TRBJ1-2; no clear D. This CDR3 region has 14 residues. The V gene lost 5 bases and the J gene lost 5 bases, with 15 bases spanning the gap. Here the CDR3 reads CASSRLLSGYGYTF. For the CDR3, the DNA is TGTGCCAGCAGTAGGCTTTTGTCAGGTTATGGCTACACCTTC.

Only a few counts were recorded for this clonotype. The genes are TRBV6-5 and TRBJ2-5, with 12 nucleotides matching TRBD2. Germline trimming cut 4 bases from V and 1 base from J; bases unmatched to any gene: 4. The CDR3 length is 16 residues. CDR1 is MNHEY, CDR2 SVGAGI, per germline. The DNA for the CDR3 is TGTGCCAGCAGTTTACTAGCGGGGGGACCCCAAGAGACCCAGTACTTC. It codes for CASSLLAGGPQETQYF.

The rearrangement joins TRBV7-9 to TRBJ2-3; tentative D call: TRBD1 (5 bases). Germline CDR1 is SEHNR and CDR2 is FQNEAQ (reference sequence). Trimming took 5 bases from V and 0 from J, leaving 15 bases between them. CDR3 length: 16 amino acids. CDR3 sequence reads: CASSPRRGGSTDTQYF. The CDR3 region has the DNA TGTGCCAGCAGCCCCAGAAGGGGTGGAAGCACAGATACGCAGTATTTT.

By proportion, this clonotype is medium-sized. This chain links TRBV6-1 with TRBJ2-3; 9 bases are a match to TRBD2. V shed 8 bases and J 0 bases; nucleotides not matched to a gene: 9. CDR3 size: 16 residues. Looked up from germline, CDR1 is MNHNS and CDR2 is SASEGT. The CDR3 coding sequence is TGTGCCAGCCGCTTTACTAGCGGGTCTAGCACAGATACGCAGTATTTT. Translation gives CASRFTSGSSTDTQYF.

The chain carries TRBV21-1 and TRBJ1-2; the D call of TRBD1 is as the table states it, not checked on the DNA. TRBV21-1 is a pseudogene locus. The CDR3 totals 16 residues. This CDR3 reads CASSHCSGSRDYGYTF. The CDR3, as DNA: TGTGCCAGCAGCCACTGCTCCGGGAGCAGGGACTATGGCTACACCTTC.

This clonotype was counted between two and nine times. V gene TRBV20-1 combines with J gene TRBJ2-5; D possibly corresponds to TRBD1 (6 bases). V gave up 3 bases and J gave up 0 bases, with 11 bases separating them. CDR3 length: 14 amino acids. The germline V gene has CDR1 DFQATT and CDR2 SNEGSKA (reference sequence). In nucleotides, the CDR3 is TGCAGTGCTAGGGGGGCAGGGGACCAAGAGACCCAGTACTTC. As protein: CSARGAGDQETQYF.

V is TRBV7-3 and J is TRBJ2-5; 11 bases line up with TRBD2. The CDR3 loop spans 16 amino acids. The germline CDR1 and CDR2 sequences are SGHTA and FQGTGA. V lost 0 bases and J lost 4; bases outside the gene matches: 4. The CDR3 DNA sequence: TGTGCCAGCAGCTTAACGGTAGCGGGGGGGACAGAGACCCAGTACTTC. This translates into CASSLTVAGGTETQYF.

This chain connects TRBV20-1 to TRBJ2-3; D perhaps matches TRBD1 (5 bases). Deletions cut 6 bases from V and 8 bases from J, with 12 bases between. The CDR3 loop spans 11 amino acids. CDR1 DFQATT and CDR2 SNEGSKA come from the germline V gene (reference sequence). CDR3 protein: CSAHNQGTQYF. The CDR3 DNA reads TGCAGTGCACATAACCAGGGTACGCAGTATTTT.

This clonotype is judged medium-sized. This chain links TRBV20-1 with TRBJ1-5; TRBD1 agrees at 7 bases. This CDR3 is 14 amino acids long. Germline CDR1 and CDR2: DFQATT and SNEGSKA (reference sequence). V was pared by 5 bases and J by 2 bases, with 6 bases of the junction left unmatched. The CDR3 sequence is CSALAGQGNQPQHF. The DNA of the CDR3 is TGCAGTGCTTTGGCTGGACAGGGCAATCAGCCCCAGCATTTT.

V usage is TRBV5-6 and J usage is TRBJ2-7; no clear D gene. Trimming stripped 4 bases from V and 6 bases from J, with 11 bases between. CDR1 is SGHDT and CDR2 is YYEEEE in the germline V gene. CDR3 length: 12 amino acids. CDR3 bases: TGTGCCAGCAGCACCTTGTGGGGCGAGCAGTACTTC. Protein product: CASSTLWGEQYF.

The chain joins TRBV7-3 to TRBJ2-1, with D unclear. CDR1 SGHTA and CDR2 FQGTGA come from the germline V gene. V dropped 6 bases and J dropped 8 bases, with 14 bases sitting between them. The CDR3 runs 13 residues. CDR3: CASRRNPSDEQFF. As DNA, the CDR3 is TGTGCCAGCAGACGCAATCCGAGTGATGAGCAGTTCTTC.

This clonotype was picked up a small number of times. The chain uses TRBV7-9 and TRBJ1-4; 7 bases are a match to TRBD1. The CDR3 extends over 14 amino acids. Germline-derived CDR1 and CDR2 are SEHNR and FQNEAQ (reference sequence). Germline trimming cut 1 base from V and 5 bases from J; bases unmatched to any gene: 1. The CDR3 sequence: CASSLGQGNEKLFF. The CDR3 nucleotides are TGTGCCAGCAGCTTAGGACAGGGAAATGAAAAACTGTTTTTT. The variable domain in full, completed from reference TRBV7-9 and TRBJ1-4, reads DTGVSQNPRHKITKRGQNVTFRCDPISEHNRLYWYRQTLGQGPEFLTYFQNEAQLEKSRLLSDRFSAERPKGSFSTLEIQRTEQGDSAMYLCASSLGQGNEKLFFGSGTQLSVL.

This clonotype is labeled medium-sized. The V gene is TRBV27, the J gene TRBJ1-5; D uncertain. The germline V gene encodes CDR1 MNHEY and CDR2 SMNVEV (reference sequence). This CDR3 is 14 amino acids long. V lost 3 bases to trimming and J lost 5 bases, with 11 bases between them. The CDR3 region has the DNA TGTGCCAGCAGTTTCGGACGTCGGGATCAGCCCCAGCATTTT. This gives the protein CASSFGRRDQPQHF.

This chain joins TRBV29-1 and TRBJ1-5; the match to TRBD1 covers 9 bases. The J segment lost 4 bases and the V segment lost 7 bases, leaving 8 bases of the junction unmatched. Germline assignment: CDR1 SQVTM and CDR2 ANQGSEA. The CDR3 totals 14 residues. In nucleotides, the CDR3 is TGCAGCGCAGGGACAGGGTCGGCGAATCAGCCCCAGCATTTT. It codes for CSAGTGSANQPQHF.

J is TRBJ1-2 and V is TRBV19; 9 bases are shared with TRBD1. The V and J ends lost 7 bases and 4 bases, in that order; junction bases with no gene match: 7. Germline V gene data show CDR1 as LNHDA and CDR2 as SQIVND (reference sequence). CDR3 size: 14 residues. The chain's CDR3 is CASTPDRGVYGYTF. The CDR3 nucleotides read TGTGCCAGTACCCCGGACAGGGGCGTCTATGGCTACACCTTC.

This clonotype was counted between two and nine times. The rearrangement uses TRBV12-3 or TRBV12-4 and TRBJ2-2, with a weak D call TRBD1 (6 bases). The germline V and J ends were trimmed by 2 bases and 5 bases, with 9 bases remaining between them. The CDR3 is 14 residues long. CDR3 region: CASSLKGGTGELFF. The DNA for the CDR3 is TGTGCCAGCAGTTTAAAAGGGGGTACCGGGGAGCTGTTTTTT.

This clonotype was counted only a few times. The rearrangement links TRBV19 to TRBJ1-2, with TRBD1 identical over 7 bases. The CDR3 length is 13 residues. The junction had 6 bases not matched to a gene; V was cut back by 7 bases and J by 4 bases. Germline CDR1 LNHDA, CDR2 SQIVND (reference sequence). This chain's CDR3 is CASKNRGSYGYTF. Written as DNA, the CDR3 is TGTGCCAGTAAGAACAGGGGAAGCTATGGCTACACCTTC.

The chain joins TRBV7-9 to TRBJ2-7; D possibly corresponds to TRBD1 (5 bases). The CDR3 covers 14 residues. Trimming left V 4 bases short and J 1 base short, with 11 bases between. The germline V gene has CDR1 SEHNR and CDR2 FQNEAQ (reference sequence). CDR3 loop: CASSSPTDSYEQYF. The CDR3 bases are TGTGCCAGCAGCTCCCCGACAGATTCCTACGAGCAGTACTTC. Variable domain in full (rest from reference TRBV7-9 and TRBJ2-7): DTGVSQNPRHKITKRGQNVTFRCDPISEHNRLYWYRQTLGQGPEFLTYFQNEAQLEKSRLLSDRFSAERPKGSFSTLEIQRTEQGDSAMYLCASSSPTDSYEQYFGPGTRLTVT.

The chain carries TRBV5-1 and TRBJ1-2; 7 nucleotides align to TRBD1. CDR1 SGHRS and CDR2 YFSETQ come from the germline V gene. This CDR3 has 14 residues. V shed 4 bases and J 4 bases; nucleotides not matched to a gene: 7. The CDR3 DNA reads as TGCGCCAGCAGCCAAGGGGGCGAAGGCTATGGCTACACCTTC. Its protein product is CASSQGGEGYGYTF.

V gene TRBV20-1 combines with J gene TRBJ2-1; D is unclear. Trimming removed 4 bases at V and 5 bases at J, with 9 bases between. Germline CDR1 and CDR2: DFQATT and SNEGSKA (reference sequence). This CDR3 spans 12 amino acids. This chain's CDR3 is CSANGPNNEQFF. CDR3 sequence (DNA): TGCAGTGCTAATGGGCCAAACAATGAGCAGTTCTTC.